Listed below are T cell receptor beta chains from one sample, sequenced in a study of regulatory T cells in long-lasting Graves disease. A single record per CDR3 protein comes from TCRdb applying MiXCR to the multiplex PCR reads. Of more than 450,000 distinct CDR3 sequences in the sample, 15% to 20% were seen once. These same records also appear under a second study, on T cells in Graves' hyperthyroidism and ophthalmopathy.

Source: peripheral blood mononuclear cells (PBMCs), taken at new diagnosis, from a patient treated with antithyroid drugs. Receptors were obtained from a man aged 40-55 years with Graves disease. CDR3s include the opening cysteine and the closing phenylalanine or tryptophan. Fields, in order: V gene, J gene, CDR3 protein.

>TRBV15|TRBJ1-1
CATSRDSGNTEAFF
>TRBV12-5|TRBJ1-2
CASGLVKADNYGYTF
>TRBV14|TRBJ1-6
CASSRQGGYNSPLHF
>TRBV3-1|TRBJ2-5
CATQFAGGQTQYF
>TRBV20-1|TRBJ2-3
CSARWASGSTDTQYF
>TRBV18|TRBJ2-1
CASSPRDTFSRSYNEQFF
>TRBV24-1|TRBJ2-3
CATRGGADTQYF
>TRBV12-3/TRBV12-4|TRBJ1-2
CASSFLGHPGGYTF
>TRBV29-1|TRBJ2-1
CSVETSGSLEQFF
>TRBV28|TRBJ1-6
CASSSNNSPLHF
>TRBV30|TRBJ2-3
CALGYGGTDTQYF
>TRBV29-1|TRBJ2-5
CSFRGVGDSKTQYF
>TRBV6-1|TRBJ1-1
CASSEMGWRGRNTEAFF
>TRBV28|TRBJ1-1
CASHDLRTEAFF
>TRBV24-1|TRBJ2-2
CATSVDAGELFF
>TRBV6-1|TRBJ2-7
CASSPRGQYEQYF
>TRBV6-1|TRBJ1-5
CASSEYVPRESNQPQHF